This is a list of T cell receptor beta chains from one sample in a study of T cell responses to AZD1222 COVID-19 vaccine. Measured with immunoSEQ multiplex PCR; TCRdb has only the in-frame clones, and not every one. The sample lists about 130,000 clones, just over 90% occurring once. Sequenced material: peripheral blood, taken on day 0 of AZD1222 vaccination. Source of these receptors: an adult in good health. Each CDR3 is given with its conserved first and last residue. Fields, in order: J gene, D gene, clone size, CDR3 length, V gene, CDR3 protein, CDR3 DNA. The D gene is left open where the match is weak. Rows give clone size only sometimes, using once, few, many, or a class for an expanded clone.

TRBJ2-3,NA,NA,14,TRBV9,CASSVLGGGDTQYF,TGTGCCAGCAGCGTACTGGGGGGAGGAGATACGCAGTATTTT
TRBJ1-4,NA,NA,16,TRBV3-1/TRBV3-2,CASSQLVGRGNEKLFF,TGTGCCAGCAGCCAACTGGTGGGACGGGGAAATGAAAAACTGTTTTTT
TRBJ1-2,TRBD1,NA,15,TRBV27,CASSGIGQGGWGYTF,TGTGCCAGCAGTGGGATTGGACAGGGAGGATGGGGCTACACCTTC
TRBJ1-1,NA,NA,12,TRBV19,CASSIRNTEAFF,TGTGCCAGTAGTATAAGGAACACTGAAGCTTTCTTT
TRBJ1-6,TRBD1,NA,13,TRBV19,CASSWQGESPLHF,TGTGCCAGTAGTTGGCAGGGGGAATCACCCCTCCACTTT
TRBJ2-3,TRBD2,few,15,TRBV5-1,CASSLQLASTDTQYF,TGCGCCAGCAGCTTGCAACTAGCGAGTACAGATACGCAGTATTTT
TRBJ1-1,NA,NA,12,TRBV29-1,CSMKSLNTEAFF,TGCAGCATGAAATCGCTGAACACTGAAGCTTTCTTT
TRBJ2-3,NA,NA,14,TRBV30,CAWKADPSTDTQYF,TGTGCCTGGAAGGCGGACCCAAGCACAGATACGCAGTATTTT
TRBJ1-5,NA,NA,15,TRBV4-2,CASSQDINSNQPQHF,TGTGCCAGCAGCCAAGATATAAATAGCAATCAGCCCCAGCATTTT
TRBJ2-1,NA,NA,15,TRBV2,CASSEALLSYNEQFF,TGTGCCAGCAGTGAAGCCTTACTATCCTACAATGAGCAGTTCTTC
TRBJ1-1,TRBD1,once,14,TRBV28,CASSFLDRGGGAFF,TGTGCCAGCAGTTTCCTCGACAGGGGAGGGGGAGCTTTCTTT
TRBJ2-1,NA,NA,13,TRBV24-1,CATSDATGNEQFF,TGTGCCACCAGTGATGCCACAGGGAATGAGCAGTTCTTC
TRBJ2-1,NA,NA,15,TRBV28,CASSLGGVSYNEQFF,TGTGCCAGCAGTTTAGGGGGCGTCTCCTACAATGAGCAGTTCTTC
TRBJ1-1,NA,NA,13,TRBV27,CASSLFGGSEAFF,TGTGCCAGCAGTTTATTCGGGGGAAGTGAAGCTTTCTTT
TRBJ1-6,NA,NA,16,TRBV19,CASSMGRSSYNSPLHF,TGTGCCAGTAGTATGGGACGGAGCTCCTATAATTCACCCCTCCACTTT
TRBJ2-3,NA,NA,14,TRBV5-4,CASQGEIHTDTQYF,TGTGCCAGCCAAGGGGAAATTCACACAGATACGCAGTATTTT
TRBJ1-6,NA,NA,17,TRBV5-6,CASSLDGGRDLGSPLHF,TGTGCCAGCAGCTTGGATGGGGGCAGGGACTTAGGTTCACCCCTCCACTTT
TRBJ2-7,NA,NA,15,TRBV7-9,CASSHSQGLSYEQYF,TGTGCCAGCAGCCATTCACAGGGTTTATCCTACGAGCAGTACTTC
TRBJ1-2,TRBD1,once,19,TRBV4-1,CASSQPWGGQEPSNYGYTF,TGCGCCAGCAGCCAACCCTGGGGGGGACAGGAACCTTCAAACTATGGCTACACCTTC
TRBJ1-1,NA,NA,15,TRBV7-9,CASSYAGHWNTEAFF,TGTGCCAGCAGCTACGCGGGACACTGGAACACTGAAGCTTTCTTT
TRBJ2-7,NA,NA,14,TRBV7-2,CASSLAPGSYEQYF,TGTGCCAGCAGCTTAGCTCCGGGGAGCTACGAGCAGTACTTC
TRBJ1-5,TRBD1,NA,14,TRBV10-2,CASSEQGAFQPQHF,TGCGCCAGCAGTGAGCAGGGGGCCTTTCAGCCCCAGCATTTT
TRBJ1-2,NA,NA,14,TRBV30,CAWSVLRGEGRYTF,TGTGCCTGGAGTGTACTCCGGGGGGAGGGTCGCTACACCTTC
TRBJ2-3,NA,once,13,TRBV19,CASSIDQGDTQYF,TGTGCCAGTAGTATAGATCAGGGAGATACGCAGTATTTT
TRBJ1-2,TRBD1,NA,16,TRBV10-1,CASRTSLARGPYGYTF,TGCGCCAGCAGAACTTCGTTGGCCAGGGGGCCCTATGGCTACACCTTC
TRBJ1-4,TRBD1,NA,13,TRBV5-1,CASSPQGAEKLFF,TGCGCCAGCAGCCCGCAGGGGGCGGAAAAACTGTTTTTT
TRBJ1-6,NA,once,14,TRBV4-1,CASSRTVENSPLHF,TGCGCCAGCAGCCGGACAGTGGAGAATTCACCCCTCCACTTT
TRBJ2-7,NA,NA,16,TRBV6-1,CASSGPTLRSSYEQYF,TGTGCCAGCAGTGGTCCGACTCTCAGGAGCTCCTACGAGCAGTACTTC
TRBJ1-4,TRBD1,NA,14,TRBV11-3,CASSKTGTGEKLFF,TGTGCCAGCAGCAAAACCGGGACAGGCGAAAAACTGTTTTTT
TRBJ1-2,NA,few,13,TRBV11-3,CASSPKARGGYTF,TGTGCCAGCAGCCCAAAAGCCAGGGGTGGCTACACCTTC
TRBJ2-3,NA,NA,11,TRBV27,CASIELDTQYF,TGTGCCAGCATCGAATTAGATACGCAGTATTTT
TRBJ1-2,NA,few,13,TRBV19,CASNPSQTYGYTF,TGTGCCAGTAACCCCAGCCAAACCTATGGCTACACCTTC
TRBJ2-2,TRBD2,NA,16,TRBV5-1,CASSLVPGLVGGELFF,TGCGCCAGCAGCTTGGTCCCGGGACTAGTCGGCGGGGAGCTGTTTTTT
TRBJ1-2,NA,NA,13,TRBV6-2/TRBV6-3,CASSRGTSGGYTF,TGTGCCAGCAGTAGAGGGACATCGGGAGGCTACACCTTC
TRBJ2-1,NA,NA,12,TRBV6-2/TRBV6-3,CASSYGFNEQFF,TGTGCCAGCAGTTACGGATTCAATGAGCAGTTCTTC
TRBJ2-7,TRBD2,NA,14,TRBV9,CASSVGTSGYEQYF,TGTGCCAGCAGCGTCGGGACTAGCGGGTACGAGCAGTACTTC
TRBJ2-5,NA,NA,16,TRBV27,CASSLYMGSSGETQYF,TGTGCCAGCAGTTTATATATGGGCAGTTCGGGAGAGACCCAGTACTTC
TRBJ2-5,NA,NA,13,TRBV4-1,CASSQGTQETQYF,TGCGCCAGCAGCCAGGGAACTCAAGAGACCCAGTACTTC
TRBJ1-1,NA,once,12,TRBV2,CASRRRDTEAFF,TGTGCCAGCAGGCGGAGGGACACTGAAGCTTTCTTT
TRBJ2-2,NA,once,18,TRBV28,CASRRPGAGRDGAGELFF,TGTGCCAGCCGCCGCCCGGGGGCGGGTCGGGATGGGGCCGGGGAGCTGTTTTTT
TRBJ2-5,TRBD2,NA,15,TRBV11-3,CASSPGGIEKETQYF,TGTGCCAGCAGCCCCGGGGGGATCGAAAAAGAGACCCAGTACTTC
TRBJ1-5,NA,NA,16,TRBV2,CASTLHGARINQPQHF,TGTGCCAGCACACTCCACGGGGCGAGGATCAATCAGCCCCAGCATTTT
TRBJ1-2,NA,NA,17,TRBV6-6,CASSLTGGRHTNYGYTF,TGTGCCAGCAGTCTTACCGGAGGGAGACACACTAACTATGGCTACACCTTC
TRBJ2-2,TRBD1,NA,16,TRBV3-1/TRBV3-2,CASSQDRQGYTGELFF,TGTGCCAGCAGCCAAGATAGACAGGGGTACACCGGGGAGCTGTTTTTT
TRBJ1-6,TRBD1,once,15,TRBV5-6,CASSLGTGRYSPLHF,TGTGCCAGCAGCTTAGGGACAGGGCGGTATTCACCCCTCCACTTT
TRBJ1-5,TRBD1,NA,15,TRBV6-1,CASSDQDRANQPQHF,TGTGCCAGCAGTGATCAGGACAGGGCTAATCAGCCCCAGCATTTT
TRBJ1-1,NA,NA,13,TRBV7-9,CASSGQLNTEAFF,TGTGCCAGCAGCGGACAGTTAAACACTGAAGCTTTCTTT
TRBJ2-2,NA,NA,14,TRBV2,CASSGQKFTGELFF,TGTGCCAGCAGTGGGCAGAAATTTACCGGGGAGCTGTTTTTT